This T cell receptor beta chain derives from a study of blood T cell repertoires in COVID-19. At the level of the study: PBMCs, B-cell-depleted T cells, or T cells provided the cDNA or gDNA that made up the material.

In the original workflow: Scientists estimated how many nucleated cells there were by amplifying reference gene primers. TCRdb keeps only in-frame clones here, not all; method: immunoSEQ multiplex PCR. The DNA was the basis for D and trimming; V, J and clone size are from that table. The sample gives some 190,000 clones, around 80% of which show up once; 7.8% is in the top ten. Seattle enrolled patients during active infection and tracked them longitudinally. V shed 0 bases, J shed 6 bases, and the junction held 6 bases outside the gene matches. The CDR3 covers 15 residues. Germline V CDR1 and CDR2: SGHRS, YFSETQ.

This chain uses TRBV5-1 with TRBJ2-3, with 8 bases aligning to TRBD2. This receptor was taken from a woman aged 55 to 70 with COVID-19, enrolled during active disease. Sequenced input: peripheral blood. The CDR3 sequence is CASSLAAGGVDTQYF. The CDR3 DNA sequence: TGCGCCAGCAGCTTGGCTGCGGGGGGCGTGGATACGCAGTATTTT.